These 5 T cell receptor beta chains were sequenced from one sample in a study of CD8 T cells in Susac syndrome. Random hexamers were used to reverse transcribe about 0.5 to 1 ug of RNA. Each CDR3 protein gets one entry after TCRdb re-called the immunoSEQ multiplex PCR reads with MiXCR. The sample lists about 400,000 distinct CDR3 sequences; around 85% were seen once. Sample: CD8+ T cells from PBMCs. The receptors stem from a human donor with multiple sclerosis.

The chain combines TRBV4-1 with TRBJ2-4; D is uncertain. Trimming stripped 4 bases from V and 0 bases from J, with 4 bases between. Germline CDR1 reads MGHRA; CDR2 reads YSYEKL. The CDR3 has 13 residues. CDR3 amino acids: CASSPIAKNIQYF. For the CDR3, the DNA is TGCGCCAGCAGCCCCATAGCCAAAAACATTCAGTACTTC.

The chain couples TRBV30 to TRBJ2-3; 15 bases are a match to TRBD2. With 0 bases clipped from V and 2 bases from J, the junction kept 3 bases outside the gene matches. Germline V gene lookup returns CDR1 GTSNPN and CDR2 SVGIG (reference sequence). The CDR3 is 17 amino acids. The CDR3 sequence: CAWSVGLAGGYTDTQYF. The CDR3 DNA follows: TGTGCCTGGAGTGTGGGACTAGCGGGGGGATACACAGATACGCAGTATTTT.

The rearrangement joins TRBV7-9 to TRBJ2-1, with 10 bases lining up with TRBD2. This CDR3 region has 16 residues. Losses at the gene ends were 2 bases for V and 6 bases for J; bases not matched to a gene: 7. Per germline, CDR1 SEHNR and CDR2 FQNEAQ (reference sequence). The CDR3 sequence: CASSLNPSGSSNEQFF. The CDR3 nucleotides are TGTGCCAGCAGCTTAAATCCTAGCGGGAGCAGCAATGAGCAGTTCTTC.

This rearrangement joins TRBV7-9 to TRBJ2-2; TRBD1 might be the D (7 bases). The CDR3 has 16 residues. Germline V gene lookup returns CDR1 SEHNR and CDR2 FQNEAQ (reference sequence). The ends were cut back, 4 bases at V and 0 bases at J, with 12 bases in the middle. CDR3 coding DNA: TGTGCCAGCAGCTCCAGGGGGGAGACGAACACCGGGGAGCTGTTTTTT. It specifies CASSSRGETNTGELFF.

This clonotype was counted a single time. The chain employs TRBV3-1 and TRBJ2-3; D perhaps matches TRBD2 (5 bases). The germline V and J ends were trimmed by 4 bases and 0 bases, with 20 bases remaining between them. CDR1 and CDR2 from the germline V gene are LGHDT and YNNKEL (reference sequence). This CDR3 is built from 18 residues. The CDR3 DNA sequence: TGTGCCAGCAGCCGCCGACTAATGGTAAAAGGGAGCACAGATACGCAGTATTTT. Protein: CASSRRLMVKGSTDTQYF.